Listed below are T cell receptor beta chains from one sample, sequenced in a study of beta chain features in type 1 diabetes. The repertoire was sequenced with immunoSEQ multiplex PCR; TCRdb's copy has only in-frame clones and lacks some. The table includes around 240,000 clones, 68% detected once. Specimen: naive CD4+ T cells from blood. These receptor sequences come from a man aged 30 to 45 in good health. The CDR3 runs from the conserved cysteine through the conserved F or W. A D gene is named only where the DNA matches it firmly. Size values are once, few and many counts, or a class for expanded clones, and some rows have none.

clone size: few; V gene: TRBV9; J gene: TRBJ2-4; D gene: -; CDR3 protein: CASSETTSDIQYF; CDR3 DNA: TGTGCCAGCAGCGAGACTACTAGTGACATTCAGTACTTC
clone size: few; V gene: TRBV29-1; J gene: TRBJ2-5; D gene: -; CDR3 protein: CSVGEVTPWTQYF; CDR3 DNA: TGCAGCGTTGGAGAAGTTACCCCCTGGACCCAGTACTTC
clone size: -; V gene: TRBV7-2; J gene: TRBJ2-2; D gene: -; CDR3 protein: CASSFYPGANTGELFF; CDR3 DNA: TGTGCCAGCAGCTTTTACCCCGGGGCGAACACCGGGGAGCTGTTTTTT
clone size: -; V gene: TRBV4-3; J gene: TRBJ2-1; D gene: -; CDR3 protein: CASSRQQGMNYNEQFF; CDR3 DNA: TGCGCCAGCAGCCGACAGCAAGGAATGAACTACAATGAGCAGTTCTTC
clone size: few; V gene: TRBV30; J gene: TRBJ2-1; D gene: TRBD2; CDR3 protein: CAWTSGVVNEQFF; CDR3 DNA: TGTGCCTGGACTAGCGGGGTAGTCAATGAGCAGTTCTTC
clone size: -; V gene: TRBV30; J gene: TRBJ2-5; D gene: TRBD2; CDR3 protein: CAWRGPWTSGKQETQYF; CDR3 DNA: TGTGCCTGGAGGGGACCCTGGACTAGCGGAAAACAAGAGACCCAGTACTTC
clone size: once; V gene: TRBV7-9; J gene: TRBJ2-7; D gene: TRBD1; CDR3 protein: CASSSGTGNYEQYF; CDR3 DNA: TGTGCCAGCAGCTCGGGGACAGGTAACTACGAGCAGTACTTC
clone size: -; V gene: TRBV30; J gene: TRBJ2-2; D gene: TRBD1; CDR3 protein: CAWSHGTGGVRELFF; CDR3 DNA: TGTGCCTGGAGTCACGGGACAGGGGGTGTTCGGGAGCTGTTTTTT
clone size: once; V gene: TRBV11-2; J gene: TRBJ2-5; D gene: TRBD2; CDR3 protein: CASSPRLAVRETQYF; CDR3 DNA: TGTGCCAGCAGCCCTAGACTAGCGGTACGAGAGACCCAGTACTTC
clone size: -; V gene: TRBV15; J gene: TRBJ2-1; D gene: -; CDR3 protein: CATSRDPLLAGEQFF; CDR3 DNA: TGTGCCACCAGCAGAGATCCCCTCTTGGCGGGTGAGCAGTTCTTC
clone size: -; V gene: TRBV9; J gene: TRBJ2-3; D gene: -; CDR3 protein: CADGRGSTDTQYF; CDR3 DNA: TGTGCTGATGGCCGAGGTAGCACAGATACGCAGTATTTT
clone size: once; V gene: TRBV7-2; J gene: TRBJ1-5; D gene: -; CDR3 protein: CASSLDGVYQPQHF; CDR3 DNA: TGTGCCAGCAGCTTAGACGGGGTGTATCAGCCCCAGCATTTT
clone size: -; V gene: TRBV30; J gene: TRBJ2-7; D gene: -; CDR3 protein: CAWSGQSYEQYF; CDR3 DNA: TGTGCCTGGAGTGGACAGTCCTACGAGCAGTACTTC
clone size: -; V gene: TRBV28; J gene: TRBJ2-1; D gene: -; CDR3 protein: CASSPRTQRSYNEQFF; CDR3 DNA: TGTGCCAGCAGTCCAAGGACTCAGCGCTCCTACAATGAGCAGTTCTTC